The source of this TCR beta chain is a study of shared clonotypes between healthy human individuals. As for the study in general: Participating donors consisted of two women and a few men aged 18 to 49. CD4 naive cells filled three plates per donor, CD4 memory three, CD8 naive two and CD8 memory one.

Worth noting for this clone: Its target is unknown.

In the study's own analysis: In the immunoSEQ data, sequences were junction-only and lacked quality scores, so filtering differed. The table came from immunoSEQ multiplex PCR; TCRdb's copy has only in-frame clones and leaves some out. That table furnishes V, J and clone size, whereas the DNA furnished D and trimming. The table has about 2 million clones, roughly 94% seen once; the top ten hold approximately 0.13%. Study results and limitations: The expectation was that sequencing depth would affect clonotype sharing among donors.

The V and J ends lost 4 bases and 7 bases respectively, with 5 bases between them. Germline loops: CDR1 MNHNY, CDR2 SVGAGI (reference sequence). The CDR3 spans 12 residues. The source material was naive CD4+ T cells sorted from blood. Documented subset: CD45RA+ positively selected. The clonotype originates from a man younger than 35 in good health. The chain has TRBV6-6 and TRBJ1-6; D is ambiguous. The DNA of the CDR3 is TGTGCCAGCAGTTCCCGGAATTCACCCCTCCACTTT. Translated, it gives CASSSRNSPLHF.